Presented here are 16 T cell receptor beta chains from one specimen sequenced in a study of blood T cell repertoires in COVID-19. The repertoire was sequenced with immunoSEQ multiplex PCR; TCRdb's copy has only in-frame clones and lacks some. The table has 130,000 to 150,000 clones, approximately 91% seen once; the top ten hold about 2.5%. Sequenced sample: peripheral blood. These receptors originate from a human donor in a cohort sampled during active COVID-19.

This chain uses TRBV19 with TRBJ1-1, with a tentative D call TRBD1 (6 bases). Germline CDR1 and CDR2: LNHDA and SQIVND (reference sequence). This CDR3 has 14 residues. V lost 6 bases to trimming and J lost 1 base, with 12 bases between them. The CDR3 DNA is TGTGCCAGTAGCACGGACAGAAAGAACACTGAAGCTTTCTTT. Amino acids: CASSTDRKNTEAFF.

The chain carries TRBV28 and TRBJ2-5, with D perhaps matching TRBD2 (5 bases). This CDR3 is built from 14 residues. V was pared by 7 bases and J by 2 bases, with 14 bases between. The germline V gene encodes CDR1 MDHEN and CDR2 SYDVKM. This CDR3 is CASNQGGRQETQYF. Here the CDR3 DNA reads TGTGCCAGCAACCAAGGCGGGCGACAAGAGACCCAGTACTTC. Full variable domain (missing parts from reference TRBV28 and TRBJ2-5): DVKVTQSSRYLVKRTGEKVFLECVQDMDHENMFWYRQDPGLGLRLIYFSYDVKMKEKGDIPEGYSVSREKKERFSLILESASTNQTSMYLCASNQGGRQETQYFGPGTRLLVL.

This chain uses TRBV3-1 (or the pseudogene TRBV3-2) with TRBJ2-2; D is unresolved. This CDR3 is built from 15 residues. The V and J ends lost 1 base and 8 bases respectively, with 14 bases between them. Germline V gene sequence: CDR1 LGHDT, CDR2 YNNKEL (reference sequence). The chain's CDR3 is CASSQVSIARGELFF. CDR3 nucleotides: TGTGCCAGCAGCCAAGTCTCTATAGCCCGAGGGGAGCTGTTTTTT.

The V gene is TRBV10-3, the J gene TRBJ1-1; TRBD1 might be the D (5 bases). Trimming removed 1 base at V and 1 base at J, with 10 bases between. Germline-derived CDR1 and CDR2 are ENHRY and SYGVKD. The length of the CDR3 is 15 residues. The CDR3 nucleotides are TGTGCCATCAGTGAGTGGGGCAGCACGAACACTGAAGCTTTCTTT. It translates to CAISEWGSTNTEAFF.

The V and J genes are TRBV25-1 and TRBJ1-2; D possibly corresponds to TRBD1 (6 bases). CDR3 length equals 16 residues. Germline loops: CDR1 MGHDK, CDR2 SYGVNS. V dropped 0 bases and J dropped 5 bases, with 16 bases sitting between them. The CDR3 is CASSEYGQTNKYGYTF. The CDR3 nucleotides are TGTGCCAGCAGTGAATACGGACAGACAAATAAGTATGGCTACACCTTC.

The gene calls are TRBV4-1 and TRBJ1-6; D ambiguous. Per germline, CDR1 MGHRA and CDR2 YSYEKL. This CDR3 has 17 amino acids. V dropped 4 bases and J dropped 0 bases, with 13 bases sitting between them. In DNA, the CDR3 is TGCGCCAGCAGCCCAGCGCGAGGAGGCTCCTATAATTCACCCCTCCACTTT. The encoded protein is CASSPARGGSYNSPLHF.

This clone was detected only once. V is TRBV7-3 and J is TRBJ2-2; 7 bases align to TRBD2. Looked up from germline, CDR1 is SGHTA and CDR2 is FQGTGA. The J segment lost 3 bases and the V segment lost 6 bases, leaving 7 bases of the junction unmatched. CDR3 length: 15 residues. The CDR3 loop reads CASRLGGADTGELFF. CDR3 DNA sequence: TGTGCCAGCAGGTTGGGAGGGGCCGACACCGGGGAGCTGTTTTTT.

This clone was counted between two and nine times. The chain has TRBV6-5 and TRBJ2-3; D might be TRBD1 (5 bases). V gave up 6 bases and J gave up 0 bases, with 10 bases separating them. CDR3 size: 14 residues. Germline V gene data show CDR1 as MNHEY and CDR2 as SVGAGI. CDR3 loop: CASSQGPSTDTQYF. The CDR3 nucleotides are TGTGCCAGCAGCCAGGGCCCGAGCACAGATACGCAGTATTTT.

The genes are TRBV6-6 and TRBJ1-3, with TRBD1 identical over 7 bases. The trim removed 5 bases at V and 1 base at J, leaving 5 bases unmatched. The CDR3 consists of 15 residues. Germline values: CDR1 MNHNY, CDR2 SVGAGI (reference sequence). The CDR3 DNA reads as TGTGCCAGCAGTCGTCGACAGGGATCTGGAAACACCATATATTTT. This gives the protein CASSRRQGSGNTIYF.

The chain employs TRBV2 and TRBJ2-7, with 12 bases fitting TRBD2. The germline gives CDR1 SNHLY, CDR2 FYNNEI. The CDR3 length is 14 residues. V dropped 6 bases and J dropped 4; count of bases not matched to a gene: 4. Here the CDR3 reads CASRPGTSGYEQYF. The CDR3 nucleotides read TGTGCCAGCAGACCCGGGACTAGCGGGTACGAGCAGTACTTC. Variable domain in full (rest from reference TRBV2 and TRBJ2-7): EPEVTQTPSHQVTQMGQEVILRCVPISNHLYFYWYRQILGQKVEFLVSFYNNEISEKSEIFDDQFSVERPDGSNFTLKIRSTKLEDSAMYFCASRPGTSGYEQYFGPGTRLTVT.

The chain combines TRBV7-2 with TRBJ1-5; 10 nucleotides match TRBD1. Germline V gives CDR1 SGHTA, CDR2 FQGNSA. Trimming at V came to 4 bases and at J to 5 bases, leaving 5 bases not matched to a gene. This CDR3 spans 15 amino acids. CDR3 sequence (DNA): TGTGCCAGCAGCTCCAGACAGGGGGCTGATCAGCCCCAGCATTTT. Translating it yields CASSSRQGADQPQHF.

The chain has TRBV28 and TRBJ1-2; D remains ambiguous. Trimming stripped 8 bases from V and 4 bases from J, with 17 bases between. The CDR3 runs to 14 residues. In germline, CDR1 is MDHEN, CDR2 SYDVKM. The CDR3 nucleotides are TGTGCCAGCGGCCGGGGATCCCTAGTCTATGGCTACACCTTC. Translating it yields CASGRGSLVYGYTF.

The V call is TRBV3-1 (or the pseudogene TRBV3-2), the J call TRBJ2-7, with a possible D match to TRBD2 (5 bases). Germline V gene lookup returns CDR1 LGHDT and CDR2 YNNKEL (reference sequence). V lost 1 base, J lost 6 bases, and 13 bases lay in between. The length of the CDR3 is 14 residues. CDR3 protein: CASSQGLGRGEQYF. The CDR3 nucleotides read TGTGCCAGCAGCCAAGGTTTAGGACGGGGCGAGCAGTACTTC.

The V call is TRBV27, the J call TRBJ1-2; 9 bases map to TRBD1. The CDR3 contains 16 residues. Germline CDR1 and CDR2: MNHEY and SMNVEV (reference sequence). Trimming took 0 bases from V and 4 from J; bases not matched to a gene: 6. The CDR3 sequence: CASSLSGTGSPYGYTF. In DNA form, the CDR3 reads TGTGCCAGCAGTTTATCCGGGACAGGGTCCCCCTATGGCTACACCTTC.

The chain uses TRBV7-6 and TRBJ1-1, with 8 nucleotides matching TRBD1. Germline V gives CDR1 SGHVS, CDR2 FNYEAQ. V lost 1 base and J lost 10; bases outside the gene matches: 14. The CDR3 runs 16 residues. The CDR3 protein is CASSLVGTGVARRAFF. The CDR3 nucleotides are TGTGCCAGCAGCTTAGTCGGGACAGGAGTTGCTCGGAGAGCTTTCTTT.

The CDR3 DNA reads TGTGCCAGCAGCTTGGAGGGGAGGGAAAAACTGTTTTTT. This translates into CASSLEGREKLFF. The chain combines TRBV5-4 with TRBJ1-4, with D perhaps TRBD1 (5 bases). The V and J ends lost 0 bases and 8 bases respectively, with 8 bases between them. The CDR3 length is 13 residues. Germline CDR1 reads SGHNT; CDR2 reads YYREEE (reference sequence).